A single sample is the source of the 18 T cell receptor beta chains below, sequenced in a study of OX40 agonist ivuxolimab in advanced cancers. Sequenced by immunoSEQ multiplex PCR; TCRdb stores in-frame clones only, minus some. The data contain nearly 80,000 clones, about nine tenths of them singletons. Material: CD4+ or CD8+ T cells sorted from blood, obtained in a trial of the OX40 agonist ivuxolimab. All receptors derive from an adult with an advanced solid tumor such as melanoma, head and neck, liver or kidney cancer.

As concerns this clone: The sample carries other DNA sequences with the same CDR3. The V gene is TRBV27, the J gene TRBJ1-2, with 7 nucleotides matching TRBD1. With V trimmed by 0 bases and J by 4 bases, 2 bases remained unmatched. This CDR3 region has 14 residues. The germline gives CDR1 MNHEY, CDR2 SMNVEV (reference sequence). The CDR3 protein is CASSLSTGSYGYTF. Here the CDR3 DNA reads TGTGCCAGCAGTTTATCGACAGGGTCCTATGGCTACACCTTC.

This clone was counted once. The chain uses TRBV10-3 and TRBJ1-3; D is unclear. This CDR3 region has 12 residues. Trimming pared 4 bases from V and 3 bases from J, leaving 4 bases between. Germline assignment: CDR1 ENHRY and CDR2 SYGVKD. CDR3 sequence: CAISGDGNTIYF. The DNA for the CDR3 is TGTGCCATCAGTGGAGATGGAAACACCATATATTTT.

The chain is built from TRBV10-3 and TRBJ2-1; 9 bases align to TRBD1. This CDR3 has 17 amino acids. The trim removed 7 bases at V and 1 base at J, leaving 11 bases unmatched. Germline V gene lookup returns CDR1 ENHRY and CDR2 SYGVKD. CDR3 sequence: CAITGQGGDKSYNEQFF. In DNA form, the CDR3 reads TGTGCCATCACGGGACAGGGAGGAGACAAATCCTACAATGAGCAGTTCTTC.

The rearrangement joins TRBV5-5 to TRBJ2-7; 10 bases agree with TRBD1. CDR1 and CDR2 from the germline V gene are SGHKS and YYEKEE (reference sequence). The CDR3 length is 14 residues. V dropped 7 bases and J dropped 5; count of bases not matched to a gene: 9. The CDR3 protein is CASHRDRGSHEQYF. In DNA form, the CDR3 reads TGTGCCAGCCACCGGGACAGGGGTTCACACGAGCAGTACTTC.

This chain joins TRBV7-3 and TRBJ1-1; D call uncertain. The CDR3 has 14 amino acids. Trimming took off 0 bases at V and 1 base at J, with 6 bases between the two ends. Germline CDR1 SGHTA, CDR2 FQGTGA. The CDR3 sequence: CASSLTPKNTEAFF. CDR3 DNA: TGTGCCAGCAGCTTAACACCCAAGAACACTGAAGCTTTCTTT.

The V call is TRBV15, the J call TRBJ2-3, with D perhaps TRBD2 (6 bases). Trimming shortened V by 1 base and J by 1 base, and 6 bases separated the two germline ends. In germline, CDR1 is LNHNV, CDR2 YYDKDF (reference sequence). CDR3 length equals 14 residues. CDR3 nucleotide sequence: TGTGCCACCAGCAGAGGACTAGGCACAGATACGCAGTATTTT. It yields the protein CATSRGLGTDTQYF.

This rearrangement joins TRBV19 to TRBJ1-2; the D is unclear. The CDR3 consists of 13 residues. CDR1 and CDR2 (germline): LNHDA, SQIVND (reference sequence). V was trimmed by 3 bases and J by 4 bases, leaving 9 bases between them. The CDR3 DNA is TGTGCCAGTAGTATGCGGCCGGGCTATGGCTACACCTTC. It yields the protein CASSMRPGYGYTF. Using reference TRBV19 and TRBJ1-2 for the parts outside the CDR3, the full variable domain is DGGITQSPKYLFRKEGQNVTLSCEQNLNHDAMYWYRQDPGQGLRLIYYSQIVNDFQKGDIAEGYSVSREKKESFPLTVTSAQKNPTAFYLCASSMRPGYGYTFGSGTRLTVV.

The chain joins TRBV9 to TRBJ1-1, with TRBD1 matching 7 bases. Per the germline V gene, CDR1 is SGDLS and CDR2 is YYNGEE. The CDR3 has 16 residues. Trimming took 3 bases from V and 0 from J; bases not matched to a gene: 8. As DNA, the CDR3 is TGTGCCAGCAGCGAAGGGGAGGGGACAGTGAACACTGAAGCTTTCTTT. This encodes CASSEGEGTVNTEAFF. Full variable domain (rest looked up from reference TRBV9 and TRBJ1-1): DSGVTQTPKHLITATGQRVTLRCSPRSGDLSVYWYQQSLDQGLQFLIQYYNGEERAKGNILERFSAQQFPDLHSELNLSSLELGDSALYFCASSEGEGTVNTEAFFGQGTRLTVV.

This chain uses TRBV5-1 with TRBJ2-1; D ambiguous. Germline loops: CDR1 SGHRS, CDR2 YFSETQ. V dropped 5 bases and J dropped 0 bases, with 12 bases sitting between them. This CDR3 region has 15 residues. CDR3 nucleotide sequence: TGCGCCAGCAGACCTGTGCTGAGCTCCTACAATGAGCAGTTCTTC. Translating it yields CASRPVLSSYNEQFF.

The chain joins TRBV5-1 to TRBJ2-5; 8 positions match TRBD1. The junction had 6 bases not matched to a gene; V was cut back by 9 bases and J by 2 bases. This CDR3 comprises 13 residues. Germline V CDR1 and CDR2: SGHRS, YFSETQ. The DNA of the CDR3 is TGCGCCACCCGAACAGGGGGTCAAGAGACCCAGTACTTC. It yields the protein CATRTGGQETQYF.

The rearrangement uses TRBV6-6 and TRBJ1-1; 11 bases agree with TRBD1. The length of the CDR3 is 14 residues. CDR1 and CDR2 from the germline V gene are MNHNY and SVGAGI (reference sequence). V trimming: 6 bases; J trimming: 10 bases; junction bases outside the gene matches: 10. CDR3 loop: CASSILGQGARAFF. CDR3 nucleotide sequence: TGTGCCAGCAGCATTCTCGGACAGGGGGCTCGAGCTTTCTTT.

The CDR3 sequence is CASSYVQAMNTEAFF. Here the CDR3 DNA reads TGTGCCAGCAGTTACGTCCAGGCCATGAACACTGAAGCTTTCTTT. The chain carries TRBV6-6 and TRBJ1-1; D is unclear. V gave up 2 bases and J gave up 0 bases, with 10 bases separating them. The germline V gene encodes CDR1 MNHNY and CDR2 SVGAGI (reference sequence). The CDR3 is 15 amino acids.

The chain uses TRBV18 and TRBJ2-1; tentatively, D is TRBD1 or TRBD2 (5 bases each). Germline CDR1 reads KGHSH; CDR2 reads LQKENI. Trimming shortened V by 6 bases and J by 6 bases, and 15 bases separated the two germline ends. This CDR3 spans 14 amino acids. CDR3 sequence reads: CASSSGIGGNEQFF. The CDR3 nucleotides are TGTGCCAGCTCCTCAGGTATTGGGGGCAATGAGCAGTTCTTC.

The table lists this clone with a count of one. The CDR3 region is CASSPGQGAVELFF. The CDR3 DNA follows: TGTGCCAGCTCACCCGGACAGGGGGCGGTGGAGCTGTTTTTT. The chain has TRBV18 and TRBJ2-2; 11 bases map to TRBD1. Germline lookup yields CDR1 KGHSH and CDR2 LQKENI. With V trimmed by 3 bases and J by 10 bases, 4 bases remained unmatched. The CDR3 covers 14 residues.

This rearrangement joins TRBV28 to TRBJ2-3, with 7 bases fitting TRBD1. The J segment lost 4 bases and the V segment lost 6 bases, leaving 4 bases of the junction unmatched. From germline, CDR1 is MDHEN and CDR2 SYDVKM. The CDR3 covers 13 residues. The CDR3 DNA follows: TGTGCCAGCAGCTCCGACAGGGCAGATACGCAGTATTTT. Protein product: CASSSDRADTQYF.

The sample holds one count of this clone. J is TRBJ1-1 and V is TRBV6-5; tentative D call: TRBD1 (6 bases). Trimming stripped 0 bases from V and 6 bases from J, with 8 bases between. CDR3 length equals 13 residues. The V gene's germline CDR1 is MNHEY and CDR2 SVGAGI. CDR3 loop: CASSYSGGPEAFF. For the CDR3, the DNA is TGTGCCAGCAGTTACTCCGGGGGGCCTGAAGCTTTCTTT.

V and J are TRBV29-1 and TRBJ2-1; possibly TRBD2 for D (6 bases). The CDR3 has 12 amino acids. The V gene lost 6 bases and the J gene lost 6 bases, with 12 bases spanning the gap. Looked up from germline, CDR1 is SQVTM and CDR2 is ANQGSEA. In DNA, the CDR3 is TGCAGCGTGGGGGGACGGTTCAATGAGCAGTTCTTC. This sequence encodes CSVGGRFNEQFF.

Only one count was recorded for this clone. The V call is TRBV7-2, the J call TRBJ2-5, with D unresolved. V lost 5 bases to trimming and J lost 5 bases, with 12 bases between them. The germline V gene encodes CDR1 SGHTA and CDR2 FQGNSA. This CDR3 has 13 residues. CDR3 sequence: CASSPGLPETQYF. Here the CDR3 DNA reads TGTGCCAGCAGCCCCGGGTTACCGGAGACCCAGTACTTC.